Listed here are 25 T cell receptor beta chains from one sample, sequenced in a study of CXCR3-negative and CXCR3-positive naive CD8 T cells. Notes on the study in general: TRB CDR3s of CXCR3-positive naive cells were more hydrophobic than those of CXCR3-negative naive cells.

Their antigens are not known. It was by 5' RACE with UMI labels that the TRB cDNA libraries were prepared. After re-calling the 5' RACE reads, TCRdb lists one entry per CDR3 protein, DNA absent. The sample's table shows over 150,000 distinct CDR3 sequences. The sequenced sample was naive CXCR3+ CD8+ T cells from blood. Subset in this sample: CD45RO-CCR7+CD27+CD95- naive CD8+ T cells expressing CXCR3 (TNR3+). These receptors all come from a human donor in good health. Some clones in this sample may be carry-over from other donors' samples.

This chain joins TRBV7-3 and TRBJ2-1; TCRdb names TRBD2, which stays unverified in the absence of DNA. Germline V gene data show CDR1 as SGHTA and CDR2 as FQGTGA. The length of the CDR3 is 15 residues. The CDR3 loop reads CASSRTVGPSGEQFF.

The V and J genes are TRBV5-6 and TRBJ1-3; checking the TCRdb D call of TRBD1 is not possible without DNA. The CDR3 is made up of 13 amino acids. Per germline, CDR1 SGHDT and CDR2 YYEEEE. The CDR3 is CASSLGQTRTIYF.

The V call is TRBV12-3 or TRBV12-4, the J call TRBJ2-7; TCRdb reports TRBD1, a call that lacks DNA to check it against. The CDR3 length is 16 residues. The CDR3 sequence: CASSFSSGVASYEQYF.

V usage is TRBV25-1 and J usage is TRBJ2-5; TCRdb's D call of TRBD1 is untestable without DNA. This CDR3 spans 13 amino acids. Germline V CDR1 and CDR2: MGHDK, SYGVNS. CDR3 amino acids: CASLDRTQETQYF.

This chain uses TRBV14 with TRBJ1-1. The CDR3 spans 13 residues. The germline V gene encodes CDR1 SGHDN and CDR2 FVKESK. CDR3 region: CASSGAFGGEAFF.

This rearrangement joins TRBV6-2 or TRBV6-3 to TRBJ1-1; lacking DNA, the TRBD1 call made by TCRdb goes unchecked. The CDR3 sequence is 14 residues long. Germline-derived CDR1 and CDR2 are MNHEY and SVGEGT. Here the CDR3 reads CASSHPGESTEAFF.

The genes are TRBV28 and TRBJ1-1; TCRdb returns TRBD1, unconfirmable since there is no DNA. Germline CDR1 reads MDHEN; CDR2 reads SYDVKM. The CDR3 covers 16 residues. CDR3 region: CASSLNRETMNTEAFF.

The chain is built from TRBV12-3 or TRBV12-4 and TRBJ2-3. The CDR3 loop spans 12 amino acids. The CDR3 protein is CASSFMTDTQYF.

The chain couples TRBV20-1 to TRBJ2-1; TCRdb lists TRBD2, though no DNA is available to test this call. The CDR3 has 16 residues. Per the germline V gene, CDR1 is DFQATT and CDR2 is SNEGSKA (reference sequence). CDR3 sequence reads: CSAREPGTRWGDEQFF.

The chain joins TRBV19 to TRBJ2-5; TCRdb returns TRBD2, unconfirmable since there is no DNA. In germline, CDR1 is LNHDA, CDR2 SQIVND (reference sequence). The CDR3 consists of 17 residues. The CDR3 spells CASSRFEGAGGEETQYF.

The J gene is TRBJ2-3, the V gene TRBV19; TCRdb returns TRBD2, unconfirmable since there is no DNA. This CDR3 region has 15 residues. The germline gives CDR1 LNHDA, CDR2 SQIVND (reference sequence). CDR3 protein: CASSEEVLSADTQYF.

The V call is TRBV28, the J call TRBJ1-4; no DNA is available, so the TRBD1 call from TCRdb remains unchecked. The germline V gene encodes CDR1 MDHEN and CDR2 SYDVKM. The CDR3 covers 15 residues. The CDR3 here is CASSRPGTGGEKLFF.

The CDR3 reads CASSQDISPTYEQYF. The V and J genes are TRBV4-3 and TRBJ2-7. CDR3 length: 15 residues. Germline-derived CDR1 and CDR2 are LGHNA and YSLEER.

The chain links TRBV5-1 to TRBJ1-1. Germline values: CDR1 SGHRS, CDR2 YFSETQ. This CDR3 has 12 amino acids. This CDR3 is CASTEGNTEAFF.

The chain is built from TRBV29-1 and TRBJ1-3; checking the TCRdb D call of TRBD1 is not possible without DNA. The V gene's germline CDR1 is SQVTM and CDR2 ANQGSEA. The CDR3 consists of 14 residues. The CDR3 region is CSVEPRQDLDTIYF.

This chain's CDR3 is CASSPQGQGFDEQFF. The chain uses TRBV12-3 or TRBV12-4 and TRBJ2-1; no DNA is available, so the TRBD1 call from TCRdb remains unchecked. The CDR3 loop spans 15 amino acids.

The V and J genes are TRBV28 and TRBJ2-7. CDR1 and CDR2 (germline): MDHEN, SYDVKM. The CDR3 loop spans 14 amino acids. The chain's CDR3 is CASSFLQGLYEQYF.

The CDR3: CASRWTTGNYGYTF. The chain is built from TRBV19 and TRBJ1-2; TCRdb calls TRBD1, which cannot be checked without DNA. CDR1 is LNHDA, CDR2 SQIVND, per germline (reference sequence). The CDR3 extends over 14 amino acids.

The chain couples TRBV7-9 to TRBJ1-5; TCRdb returns TRBD1, unconfirmable since there is no DNA. This CDR3 contains 19 residues. Per germline, CDR1 SEHNR and CDR2 FQNEAQ (reference sequence). The CDR3 sequence: CASSLDGGGREFGNQPQHF.

The chain combines TRBV29-1 with TRBJ2-2. The CDR3 totals 13 residues. Looked up from germline, CDR1 is SQVTM and CDR2 is ANQGSEA. This chain's CDR3 is CSVPDITEGELFF.

CDR3 amino acids: CASSLRDRGNQPQHF. V is TRBV12-3 or TRBV12-4 and J is TRBJ1-5; the TRBD1 assignment by TCRdb is unverifiable without DNA. The CDR3 extends over 15 amino acids.

V gene TRBV10-3 combines with J gene TRBJ1-4. This CDR3 spans 14 amino acids. Germline V gene data show CDR1 as ENHRY and CDR2 as SYGVKD. The CDR3 reads CAISDVATNEKLFF.

The V gene is TRBV4-1, the J gene TRBJ2-1; as DNA is missing, the TRBD2 call by TCRdb cannot be tested. The CDR3 contains 16 residues. CDR1 MGHRA and CDR2 YSYEKL come from the germline V gene. The CDR3 loop reads CASSQVPALGDNEQFF.

The chain combines TRBV27 with TRBJ2-2. This CDR3 spans 13 amino acids. Germline V gene data show CDR1 as MNHEY and CDR2 as SMNVEV (reference sequence). The chain's CDR3 is CASSWTPTGELFF.

The chain uses TRBV29-1 and TRBJ1-2; TCRdb proposes TRBD1, but this gene call is untestable without DNA. Germline CDR1 is SQVTM and CDR2 is ANQGSEA. The CDR3 covers 12 residues. This CDR3 is CSVIGQSYGYTF.